Listed below are T cell receptor beta chains from one sample, sequenced in a study of neoadjuvant nivolumab and ipilimumab in lung cancer. Sequenced by immunoSEQ multiplex PCR; TCRdb stores in-frame clones only, minus some. The repertoire consists of about 8,800 clones, with approximately 80% occurring once and the leading ten covering around 8%. The material was tumor tissue, obtained after neoadjuvant nivolumab, alone or with ipilimumab, at or shortly before surgery. The origin of the receptors is an adult with non-small cell lung cancer. Both conserved end residues are part of each CDR3. The D gene is left open where the match is weak. Clone size is shown for a subset of rows, as once, few, many or a class of expanded clone.

j_call d_call clone_size v_call cdr3_nt cdr3_aa
TRBJ2-3 TRBD1 few TRBV5-1 TGCGCCAGCAGCTTGGGAGGGACAGGGGGCACAGATACGCAGTATTTT CASSLGGTGGTDTQYF
TRBJ1-1 . . TRBV27 TGTGCCAGCAGTTTCCTAAACAGGGTGCATGAAGCTTTCTTT CASSFLNRVHEAFF
TRBJ1-5 TRBD1 few TRBV28 TGTGCCAACCCGAACCACAGGGGAGGCAATCAGCCCCAGCATTTT CANPNHRGGNQPQHF
TRBJ2-1 . . TRBV5-1 TGCGCCAGCAGCTCGGGACGCACCTCCTACAATGAGCAGTTCTTC CASSSGRTSYNEQFF
TRBJ1-6 . . TRBV7-8 TGTGCCAGCAGCCCAACCCTCGGCCCAAATTCACCCCTCCACTTT CASSPTLGPNSPLHF
TRBJ2-3 TRBD2 once TRBV4-1 TGCGCCAGCAGCCAAGACGGGGCCGGGACTAAAGCAGATACGCAGTATTTT CASSQDGAGTKADTQYF
TRBJ1-2 . . TRBV29-1 TGCAGCGTATACTATAACTATGGCTACACCTTC CSVYYNYGYTF
TRBJ2-7 TRBD1 once TRBV6-1 TGTGCCAGCAATACGGGACAGGGCTACGAGCAGTACTTC CASNTGQGYEQYF
TRBJ1-5 . . TRBV7-9 TGTGCCAGCAGCGCCCTTGGGGGGATTCAGCCCCAGCATTTT CASSALGGIQPQHF
TRBJ2-2 TRBD2 few TRBV7-3 TGTGCCAGCAGCCGACTAGCGGGAGGGCCGGGCACCGGGGAGCTGTTTTTT CASSRLAGGPGTGELFF
TRBJ2-5 . . TRBV19 TGTGCCAGTAGCCAGACGTACCAAGAGACCCAGTACTTC CASSQTYQETQYF
TRBJ2-3 . . TRBV6-6 TGTGCCAGCAGCCACCTACGCACAGATACGCAGTATTTT CASSHLRTDTQYF
TRBJ1-2 . . TRBV4-2 TGTGCCAGCAGCCAAGCAGGCGCCAGTCCTGGCTACACCTTC CASSQAGASPGYTF
TRBJ2-7 TRBD1 . TRBV2 TGTGGCACAATCCCCCCCGGGACAGACTCGTCGTTAGCCTACGAGCAGTACTTC CGTIPPGTDSSLAYEQYF
TRBJ2-5 TRBD2 . TRBV10-1 TGCGCCAGCAGTGAGTCGAGGTCGGGAGGGCCAGAGACCCAGTACTTC CASSESRSGGPETQYF
TRBJ1-2 . . TRBV6-1 TGTGCCAGCAGTGAAGCGCTTTTAGGGGCTCTTAACTATGGCTACACCTTC CASSEALLGALNYGYTF
TRBJ2-3 . . TRBV2 TGTGCCAGCAGTGAAGCCGGGATGTCTAGCACAGATACGCAGTATTTT CASSEAGMSSTDTQYF
TRBJ1-6 TRBD1 . TRBV5-5 TGTGCCAGCAGCTTCCGGGACAGCTATAATTCACCCCTCCACTTT CASSFRDSYNSPLHF
TRBJ1-5 . . TRBV7-9 TGTGCCAGCAGCTGGGGACTTCAGCCCCAGCATTTT CASSWGLQPQHF
TRBJ1-1 . . TRBV18 TGTGCCAGCTCACTTTGGAACACTGAAGCTTTCTTT CASSLWNTEAFF
TRBJ2-7 TRBD1 . TRBV18 TGTGCCAGCTCAGTTTCCGGGACAGCCTACGAGCAGTACTTC CASSVSGTAYEQYF
TRBJ2-7 . . TRBV6-6 TGTGCCAGCAGTTTAGAGCGGACCTACGAGCAGTACTTC CASSLERTYEQYF
TRBJ1-1 . . TRBV7-9 TGTGCCAGCAGCTACGGAAGTAAAGCTTTCTTT CASSYGSKAFF
TRBJ1-5 TRBD1 . TRBV11-2 TGTGCCAGCAGCTGGGACAGAAATCAGCCCCAGCATTTT CASSWDRNQPQHF
TRBJ1-1 . . TRBV5-6 TGTGCCAGCAGCTTTCAGGGCGTGAACACTGAAGCTTTCTTT CASSFQGVNTEAFF
TRBJ2-2 TRBD1 . TRBV2 TGTGCCAGCAGCGACAGGGGGTACACCGGGGAGCTGTTTTTT CASSDRGYTGELFF
TRBJ1-2 . . TRBV7-4 TGTGCCAGCAGTGGGGAGCGGGAGGATGGCTACACCTTC CASSGEREDGYTF
TRBJ1-2 . few TRBV5-4 TGTGCCAGCAGCTTGGCCACGGACAACTATGGCTACACCTTC CASSLATDNYGYTF
TRBJ1-2 . . TRBV6-5 TGTGCCAGCGGTCCATGGGGGGCGAATGGCTACACCTTC CASGPWGANGYTF
TRBJ2-7 . . TRBV13 TGTGCCAGCAGCCCTCGGGGGACAGAACCCTACGAGCAGTACTTC CASSPRGTEPYEQYF
TRBJ2-7 TRBD1 . TRBV5-1 TGCGCCAGCAAAGCCAGGGACAGCTACGAGCAGTACTTC CASKARDSYEQYF
TRBJ2-1 . once TRBV4-2 TGTGCCAGCAGCCAAGGCTCTACCGGGCACAATGAGCAGTTCTTC CASSQGSTGHNEQFF
TRBJ2-1 . few TRBV6-5 TGTGCCGCGGGACCGCTCCAGGGCAATGAGCAGTTCTTC CAAGPLQGNEQFF
TRBJ2-3 TRBD1 . TRBV10-3 TGTGCCATCAGTGAGATTGGGCAGGGGGCATATACGCAGTATTTT CAISEIGQGAYTQYF
TRBJ2-7 TRBD2 . TRBV19 TGTGCCAGTAGTCCCATCGGGGGGGTATCCTACGAGCAGTACTTC CASSPIGGVSYEQYF
TRBJ1-6 . . TRBV27 TGTGCCAGCAATGTCCAGGGACCGAATTCACCCCTCCACTTT CASNVQGPNSPLHF
TRBJ2-7 TRBD2 . TRBV10-3 TGTGCCATCAGGCGGGAGGCGCCCCCATGGGAGCAGTACTTC CAIRREAPPWEQYF
TRBJ1-5 . once TRBV6-5 TGTGCCAGCAGTTCGGGGGGGGGCCAGCCCCAGCATTTT CASSSGGGQPQHF
TRBJ2-7 TRBD2 once TRBV5-4 TGTGCCAGCAGCTTGGGGCGGGGGGACCTGTACGAGCAGTACTTC CASSLGRGDLYEQYF
TRBJ2-5 TRBD2 once TRBV4-1 TGCGCCAGCAGCCAAGTAGCGGGAGGGAAAGAGACCCAGTACTTC CASSQVAGGKETQYF
TRBJ1-6 TRBD1 . TRBV5-5 TGTGCCAGCAGCTTAGGACAGGGAGGCGGTTCACCCCTCCACTTT CASSLGQGGGSPLHF
TRBJ2-5 TRBD1 . TRBV5-1 TGCGCCAGCAGCCCCACGACAGGGGAGACCCAGTACTTC CASSPTTGETQYF
TRBJ1-5 TRBD1 . TRBV7-8 TGTGCCAGCAGCTTAAGGCGTCAGGGGGGACACCCCAATCAGCCCCAGCATTTT CASSLRRQGGHPNQPQHF
TRBJ2-5 . once TRBV18 TGTGCCAGCTCACCACAGGGAAGCCCATTCCAAGAGACCCAGTACTTC CASSPQGSPFQETQYF
TRBJ1-2 . . TRBV7-8 TGTGCCAGCAGCTTAGGCAAGAACTATGGCTACACCTTC CASSLGKNYGYTF
TRBJ2-1 TRBD2 . TRBV19 TGTGCCAGCCAAACACAGACTAGCGGGGGCTTCAATGAGCAGTTCTTC CASQTQTSGGFNEQFF
TRBJ1-1 . . TRBV5-4 TGTGCCAGCAGCCCCGGGGGCAGGCTGAACACTGAAGCTTTCTTT CASSPGGRLNTEAFF